One and the same sample provided the 12 T cell receptor beta chains below, sequenced in a study of T-cell reconstitution after alpha-beta-depleted transplantation in children. The library targeted TCRbeta and was prepared with unique molecular identifiers. Each CDR3 protein gets one entry after TCRdb re-called the PCR reads with MiXCR. The sample yields hundreds of thousands of distinct CDR3 sequences, about 8.4% seen once. The sequenced sample was PBMCs, mostly from graft donor cells, obtained 360 days after TCRalphabeta/CD19-depleted stem cell transplant. The receptors were gathered from a male patient aged 2-9 years who had a stem cell transplant for acute myeloid leukemia, so the T cells may come from the graft donor.

This clonotype was counted only a few times. The chain links TRBV4-2 to TRBJ2-5; D may be TRBD1 or TRBD2 (7 bases each). From germline, CDR1 is LGHNA and CDR2 YNFKEQ. CDR3 length: 17 amino acids. The V end was cut by 2 bases, the J end by 0 bases, with 16 bases between. DNA for the CDR3: TGTGCCAGCAGCCAAAGGAGGGGGCTAGCGGACCAAGAGACCCAGTACTTC. Protein product: CASSQRRGLADQETQYF.

V gene TRBV9 combines with J gene TRBJ2-3, with TRBD2 identical over 13 bases. In germline, CDR1 is SGDLS, CDR2 YYNGEE. J lost 4 bases, V lost 4 bases, and 6 bases had no gene match. This CDR3 comprises 16 residues. The CDR3 bases are TGTGCCAGCAGCCGCCGACTAGCGGGGGGTCCAGATACGCAGTATTTT. It codes for CASSRRLAGGPDTQYF.

This clonotype was counted a few times. This chain uses TRBV20-1 with TRBJ1-4; possible D gene TRBD1, 6 bases. Trimming shortened V by 6 bases and J by 8 bases, and 13 bases separated the two germline ends. Germline V gene lookup returns CDR1 DFQATT and CDR2 SNEGSKA (reference sequence). The CDR3 covers 12 residues. This CDR3 reads CSAAAGDEKLFF. In nucleotides, the CDR3 is TGCAGTGCCGCGGCAGGGGACGAAAAACTGTTTTTT.

This clonotype was seen a handful of times. V usage is TRBV29-1 and J usage is TRBJ1-1, with a possible D match to TRBD1 (6 bases). Germline CDR1 and CDR2: SQVTM and ANQGSEA. The CDR3 totals 18 residues. Trimming stripped 1 base from V and 0 bases from J, with 21 bases between. CDR3 region: CSVEVGAGPTGMNTEAFF. The CDR3 DNA sequence: TGCAGCGTTGAAGTGGGAGCAGGTCCAACAGGGATGAACACTGAAGCTTTCTTT.

In its sample, this clonotype was seen many times. The gene calls are TRBV6-6 and TRBJ1-2; tentative D call: TRBD1 (6 bases). The V gene's germline CDR1 is MNHNY and CDR2 SVGAGI (reference sequence). The CDR3 runs to 12 residues. The V gene lost 7 bases and the J gene lost 6 bases, with 12 bases spanning the gap. Here the CDR3 reads CASTKGGDGYTF. DNA of the CDR3: TGTGCCAGCACCAAGGGGGGGGATGGCTACACCTTC.

The gene calls are TRBV6-6 and TRBJ2-7, with D maybe TRBD2 (6 bases). The V gene's germline CDR1 is MNHNY and CDR2 SVGAGI (reference sequence). V was trimmed by 0 bases and J by 6 bases, leaving 6 bases between them. The CDR3 totals 12 residues. The CDR3 region has the DNA TGTGCCAGCAGTTACTCGGGGGGCGAGCAGTACGTC. Translating gives CASSYSGGEQYV.

This clonotype has just a few counts. The rearrangement uses TRBV18 and TRBJ1-3; D is possibly TRBD1 (5 bases). V gave up 3 bases and J gave up 3 bases, with 12 bases separating them. Germline V gene lookup returns CDR1 KGHSH and CDR2 LQKENI. The CDR3 covers 15 residues. The CDR3 nucleotides are TGTGCCAGCTCACCCGGGGACGGGCTTGGAAACACCATATATTTT. It codes for CASSPGDGLGNTIYF.

This clonotype was seen at least ten times. V usage is TRBV20-1 and J usage is TRBJ2-3, with D possibly matching TRBD2 (6 bases). The V end was cut by 3 bases, the J end by 4 bases, with 14 bases between. This CDR3 is 14 amino acids long. Germline values: CDR1 DFQATT, CDR2 SNEGSKA (reference sequence). CDR3 amino acids: CSARVGSSADTQYF. The CDR3 coding sequence is TGCAGTGCTAGGGTCGGGAGTAGCGCAGATACGCAGTATTTT.

At least ten counts were recorded for this clonotype. The rearrangement uses TRBV7-6 and TRBJ2-3, with D hard to call. V lost 1 base and J 0 bases, leaving 5 bases between the germline ends. The germline CDR1 and CDR2 sequences are SGHVS and FNYEAQ. CDR3 size: 14 residues. The CDR3 sequence is CASSLVASTDTQYF. In DNA form, the CDR3 reads TGTGCCAGCAGCTTAGTCGCCAGCACAGATACGCAGTATTTT.

This clonotype was seen more than once but under ten times. The V call is TRBV4-3, the J call TRBJ1-1; D ambiguous. This CDR3 comprises 15 residues. V was trimmed by 0 bases and J by 3 bases, leaving 11 bases between them. The germline gives CDR1 LGHNA, CDR2 YSLEER. This CDR3 reads CASSQDYRPDTEAFF. The CDR3 DNA reads as TGCGCCAGCAGCCAAGATTATAGGCCAGACACTGAAGCTTTCTTT.

This clonotype was recorded many times. The V call is TRBV18, the J call TRBJ2-1; 8 bases match TRBD1. Germline V gives CDR1 KGHSH, CDR2 LQKENI. The CDR3 sequence is 17 residues long. J gave up 2 bases and V 0 bases, and 6 bases lay outside the gene matches. The CDR3 DNA sequence: TGTGCCAGCTCACCACCAGGACAGGGAAGCACCTACAATGAGCAGTTCTTC. It encodes CASSPPGQGSTYNEQFF.

This chain uses TRBV4-3 with TRBJ2-5, with D possibly TRBD2 on 6 matching bases. With 0 bases removed from V and 7 bases from J, the gap between germline ends came to 9 bases. The CDR3 is 13 amino acids. Germline loops: CDR1 LGHNA, CDR2 YSLEER. Here the CDR3 reads CASSQDVEGTQYF. The DNA for the CDR3 is TGCGCCAGCAGCCAAGATGTGGAGGGGACCCAGTACTTC.